This paragraph covers one T cell receptor (beta chain) sequence. This record comes from a study of blood T cell repertoires in COVID-19. Study-level background: PBMCs, B-cell-depleted T cells, or T cells were the source of the cDNA or gDNA that made up the material.

The CDR3 is 15 amino acids. CDR1 SGHTA and CDR2 FQGNSA come from the germline V gene. The V end was cut by 0 bases, the J end by 4 bases, with 10 bases between. Authors' analysis steps: Scientists estimated how many nucleated cells there were by amplifying reference gene primers. The table came from immunoSEQ multiplex PCR; TCRdb's copy has only in-frame clones and leaves some out. From that table come the V and J calls and clone size; the DNA was used to work out D and trimming. The sample holds roughly 120,000 clones, around 84% seen once. The sample taken for sequencing was peripheral blood. The TCR was taken from a woman of 80 years or more with active or convalescent COVID-19. V is TRBV7-2 and J is TRBJ2-4, with D possibly TRBD1 on 5 matching bases. CDR3 region: CASSLARQGKNIQYF. In DNA, the CDR3 is TGTGCCAGCAGCTTAGCGCGGCAGGGAAAAAACATTCAGTACTTC.